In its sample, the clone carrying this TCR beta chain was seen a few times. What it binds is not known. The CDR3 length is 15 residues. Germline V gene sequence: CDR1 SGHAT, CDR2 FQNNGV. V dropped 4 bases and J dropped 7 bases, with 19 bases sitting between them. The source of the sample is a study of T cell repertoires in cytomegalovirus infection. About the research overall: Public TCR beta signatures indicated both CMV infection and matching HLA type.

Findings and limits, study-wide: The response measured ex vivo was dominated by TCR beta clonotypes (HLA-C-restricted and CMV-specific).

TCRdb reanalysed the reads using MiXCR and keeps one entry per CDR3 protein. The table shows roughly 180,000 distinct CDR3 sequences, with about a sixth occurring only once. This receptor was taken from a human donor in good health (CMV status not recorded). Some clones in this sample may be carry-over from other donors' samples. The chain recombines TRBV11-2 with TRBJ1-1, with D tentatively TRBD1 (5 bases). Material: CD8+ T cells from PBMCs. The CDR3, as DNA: TGTGCCAGCAGCTCGTCTACGGAAGGGGTTGGTGAAGCTTTCTTT. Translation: CASSSSTEGVGEAFF.